This entry describes one T cell receptor (beta chain). The antigen is undetermined. Germline V gene data show CDR1 as DFQATT and CDR2 as SNEGSKA (reference sequence). V was pared by 0 bases and J by 0 bases, with 7 bases of the junction left unmatched. The CDR3 extends over 17 amino acids. The entry originates in a study of T-cell memory formation after mild COVID-19. Study results and limitations: What remained unconfirmed was the SARS-CoV-2 specificity of second-wave clones peaking on day 37.

TCRdb analysed the 5' RACE reads with MiXCR anew, one entry per CDR3 protein. This table has about 600,000 distinct CDR3 sequences, about 20% appearing once. The V call is TRBV20-1, the J call TRBJ2-4, with TRBD2 identical over 8 bases. The clonotype comes from an adult woman who had mild COVID-19 (a few samples of this study predate the infection). Cell type and time point are not known. The sequencing input was PBMCs or a T cell subset sorted from them (not recorded which). Here the CDR3 reads CSARDRGGTLAKNIQYF. CDR3 nucleotide sequence: TGCAGTGCTAGAGATCGCGGGGGGACACTAGCCAAAAACATTCAGTACTTC.